Listed here are 22 T cell receptor beta chains from one sample, sequenced in a study of T cell responses to AZD1222 COVID-19 vaccine. TCRdb's table, derived via immunoSEQ multiplex PCR, lists solely in-frame clones and lacks some. Altogether around 85,000 clones are present, 80% to 90% being singletons, with the ten largest covering 5.5% to 7%. Sequenced here: peripheral blood, sampled on day 0 of AZD1222 vaccination. Source of these receptors: an adult in good health.

The V call is TRBV3-1 (or the pseudogene TRBV3-2), the J call TRBJ1-5; D unresolved. Germline V CDR1 and CDR2: LGHDT, YNNKEL (reference sequence). The V gene lost 2 bases and the J gene lost 0 bases, with 5 bases spanning the gap. The length of the CDR3 is 14 residues. CDR3 bases: TGTGCCAGCAGCCAAACAAGTAGCAATCAGCCCCAGCATTTT. Translating it yields CASSQTSSNQPQHF.

This chain uses TRBV5-1 with TRBJ2-7, with TRBD2 as a possible D gene (6 bases). Germline lookup yields CDR1 SGHRS and CDR2 YFSETQ. V lost 5 bases, J lost 1 base, and 13 bases lay in between. The CDR3 has 14 residues. CDR3 loop: CASRWDWSSYEQYF. CDR3 bases: TGCGCCAGCAGATGGGACTGGAGTTCCTACGAGCAGTACTTC.

The chain has TRBV3-1 (or the pseudogene TRBV3-2) and TRBJ2-1; perhaps TRBD1 as D (6 bases). Germline CDR1 reads LGHDT; CDR2 reads YNNKEL (reference sequence). The CDR3 contains 16 residues. Trimming removed 2 bases from V and 2 bases from J, with 13 bases in between. Here the CDR3 reads CASSQSVWTAYNEQFF. In nucleotides, the CDR3 is TGTGCCAGCAGCCAAAGTGTGTGGACAGCCTACAATGAGCAGTTCTTC.

This chain links TRBV19 with TRBJ1-2; D unclear. The CDR3 runs 14 residues. V shed 3 bases and J shed 3 bases, with 11 bases lying between them. CDR1 LNHDA and CDR2 SQIVND come from the germline V gene (reference sequence). The CDR3 spells CASSMGAGDYGYTF. CDR3 bases: TGTGCCAGTAGTATGGGAGCAGGCGACTATGGCTACACCTTC.

This clone was found a few times. The J gene is TRBJ1-5, the V gene TRBV11-2; D is uncertain. V shed 3 bases and J shed 4 bases, with 7 bases lying between them. The CDR3 has 13 amino acids. Germline loops: CDR1 SGHAT, CDR2 FQNNGV. The CDR3 nucleotides are TGTGCCAGCAGCTTTTCCGGGAATCAGCCCCAGCATTTT. Translation: CASSFSGNQPQHF.

The V and J genes are TRBV6-5 and TRBJ1-3; D is undetermined. The CDR3 loop spans 15 amino acids. The germline V gene has CDR1 MNHEY and CDR2 SVGAGI. Trimming removed 4 bases from V and 4 bases from J, with 14 bases in between. For the CDR3, the DNA is TGTGCCAGCAGTTCCCTGGCCCTGTCAGGAAACACCATATATTTT. Translating gives CASSSLALSGNTIYF.

The chain carries TRBV7-8 and TRBJ2-5, with 7 bases fitting TRBD1. Trimming cost V 4 bases and J 3 bases; bases outside gene matches: 5. The CDR3 runs 14 residues. From germline, CDR1 is SGHVS and CDR2 FQNEAQ. CDR3 bases: TGTGCCAGCAGCTACGGGACAGTCGAAGAGACCCAGTACTTC. Its translation: CASSYGTVEETQYF.

The chain couples TRBV3-1 (or the pseudogene TRBV3-2) to TRBJ1-2, with a weak D call TRBD1 (5 bases). Per the germline V gene, CDR1 is LGHDT and CDR2 is YNNKEL (reference sequence). The V end was cut by 4 bases, the J end by 10 bases, with 16 bases between. The CDR3 is made up of 13 amino acids. CDR3 region: CASSPDGGTFYTF. CDR3 bases: TGTGCCAGCAGCCCCGACGGGGGGACCTTCTACACCTTC.

CDR3 DNA: TGTGCCAGCAGCCCCAGGGGGACAGGACACAATGAGCAGTTCTTC. Residues: CASSPRGTGHNEQFF. The V call is TRBV7-9, the J call TRBJ2-1, with 8 positions matching TRBD1. The CDR3 loop spans 15 amino acids. V dropped 5 bases and J dropped 5; count of bases not matched to a gene: 8. The germline V gene has CDR1 SEHNR and CDR2 FQNEAQ (reference sequence). The full variable domain, rest sourced from reference TRBV7-9 and TRBJ2-1, is DTGVSQNPRHKITKRGQNVTFRCDPISEHNRLYWYRQTLGQGPEFLTYFQNEAQLEKSRLLSDRFSAERPKGSFSTLEIQRTEQGDSAMYLCASSPRGTGHNEQFFGPGTRLTVL.

The gene calls are TRBV7-9 and TRBJ2-5, with D maybe TRBD1 (6 bases). This CDR3 region has 16 residues. Trimming left V 1 base short and J 2 bases short, with 14 bases between. Germline loops: CDR1 SEHNR, CDR2 FQNEAQ (reference sequence). In DNA form, the CDR3 reads TGTGCCAGCAGCTTAGGCCCGCAGGGGCATCAAGAGACCCAGTACTTC. Translated: CASSLGPQGHQETQYF. Full variable domain (missing parts from reference TRBV7-9 and TRBJ2-5): DTGVSQNPRHKITKRGQNVTFRCDPISEHNRLYWYRQTLGQGPEFLTYFQNEAQLEKSRLLSDRFSAERPKGSFSTLEIQRTEQGDSAMYLCASSLGPQGHQETQYFGPGTRLLVL.

The CDR3 spells CASSLVGQGQPQHF. CDR3 sequence (DNA): TGTGCCAGCAGTTTGGTGGGACAGGGCCAGCCCCAGCATTTT. The rearrangement links TRBV27 to TRBJ1-5; 9 nucleotides align to TRBD1. CDR3 size: 14 residues. The V segment lost 3 bases and the J segment 7 bases; nucleotides outside the gene matches: 4. Germline V gives CDR1 MNHEY, CDR2 SMNVEV (reference sequence).

The chain couples TRBV27 to TRBJ1-2, with D possibly matching TRBD1 (5 bases). Germline values: CDR1 MNHEY, CDR2 SMNVEV (reference sequence). CDR3 length equals 14 residues. The ends were cut back, 3 bases at V and 7 bases at J, with 15 bases in the middle. DNA of the CDR3: TGTGCCAGCAGTTTCCGAGAAGGGGTCGGTGGCTACACCTTC. The encoded protein is CASSFREGVGGYTF.

The genes are TRBV7-8 and TRBJ1-4, with D maybe TRBD1 (6 bases). V lost 4 bases and J lost 3, with 9 bases in between. CDR1 and CDR2 from the germline V gene are SGHVS and FQNEAQ. This CDR3 has 14 residues. The CDR3 loop is CASSSDSPNEKLFF. The CDR3 bases are TGTGCCAGCAGCTCGGACAGCCCTAATGAAAAACTGTTTTTT.

This sequence joins TRBV24-1 and TRBJ2-1; D not resolved. Germline V gives CDR1 KGHDR, CDR2 SFDVKD. V was cut by 4 bases and J by 3 bases, with 6 bases left in between. The CDR3 covers 13 residues. Here the CDR3 reads CATSDGYYNEQFF. The CDR3 DNA is TGTGCCACCAGTGACGGGTACTACAATGAGCAGTTCTTC.

The chain recombines TRBV7-3 with TRBJ1-1; TRBD1 might be the D (6 bases). Germline V CDR1 and CDR2: SGHTA, FQGTGA. The CDR3 covers 16 residues. Trimming pared 3 bases from V and 1 base from J, leaving 15 bases between. This CDR3 reads CASSLGGSRANTEAFF. In DNA form, the CDR3 reads TGTGCCAGCAGCTTGGGGGGCTCGAGGGCGAACACTGAAGCTTTCTTT.

The chain links TRBV27 to TRBJ1-6; D remains ambiguous. V shed 2 bases and J shed 10 bases, with 9 bases lying between them. This CDR3 contains 13 residues. Per the germline V gene, CDR1 is MNHEY and CDR2 is SMNVEV (reference sequence). As DNA, the CDR3 is TGTGCCAGCAGTTTAGTGGCCGCCTCACCCCTCCACTTT. It encodes CASSLVAASPLHF.

The rearrangement uses TRBV5-4 and TRBJ1-1; a weak D match, TRBD1 (6 bases). Germline CDR1 reads SGHNT; CDR2 reads YYREEE (reference sequence). Trimming removed 9 bases at V and 1 base at J, with 10 bases between. The CDR3 runs 12 residues. Here the CDR3 DNA reads TGTGCCACCGTACAGGGGAACACTGAAGCTTTCTTT. This sequence encodes CATVQGNTEAFF.

This clone was observed a few times. The chain employs TRBV10-3 and TRBJ1-5, with 7 bases that match TRBD1. Germline CDR1 is ENHRY and CDR2 is SYGVKD. V lost 2 bases, J lost 1 base, and 5 bases stayed unmatched. The CDR3 has 16 residues. The CDR3 coding sequence is TGTGCCATCAGTGAGGACAGGGCCGAGAGCAATCAGCCCCAGCATTTT. It specifies CAISEDRAESNQPQHF.

This rearrangement joins TRBV2 to TRBJ1-1, with D unresolved. From germline, CDR1 is SNHLY and CDR2 FYNNEI. This CDR3 contains 15 residues. Trimming removed 3 bases at V and 0 bases at J, with 11 bases between. The CDR3 DNA reads TGTGCCAGCAGTGAGGCACCAAGACTGAACACTGAAGCTTTCTTT. Amino acids: CASSEAPRLNTEAFF.

CDR3 in amino acids: CASSPMGGPDTQYF. The CDR3 nucleotides are TGTGCCAGCAGCCCGATGGGGGGCCCAGATACGCAGTATTTT. V gene TRBV5-6 combines with J gene TRBJ2-3, with D perhaps TRBD1 or TRBD2 (6 bases each). Per germline, CDR1 SGHDT and CDR2 YYEEEE. The CDR3 sequence is 14 residues long. Trimming pared 4 bases from V and 4 bases from J, leaving 13 bases between.

This chain joins TRBV7-6 and TRBJ2-5; no clear D. This CDR3 contains 13 residues. The V gene lost 5 bases and the J gene lost 5 bases, with 12 bases spanning the gap. Germline lookup yields CDR1 SGHVS and CDR2 FNYEAQ. The CDR3 nucleotides read TGTGCCAGCAGCCCTATTATGGGGGAGACCCAGTACTTC. This translates into CASSPIMGETQYF.

This clone was detected once. The rearrangement links TRBV7-2 to TRBJ1-1, with TRBD1 as a possible D gene (6 bases). The germline CDR1 and CDR2 sequences are SGHTA and FQGNSA. Trimming stripped 6 bases from V and 6 bases from J, with 20 bases between. The CDR3 extends over 15 amino acids. The DNA of the CDR3 is TGTGCCAGCAGGAAACAGGGTCTCAGTGGCGCTGAAGCTTTCTTT. It encodes CASRKQGLSGAEAFF.